What follows are 7 T cell receptor beta chains derived from one specimen sequenced in a study of cytomegalovirus exposure and HLA in healthy donors. PCR amplification relied on 60 Vbeta primers (plus 13 Jbeta primers). Clones were sequenced by immunoSEQ multiplex PCR, and TCRdb holds only the in-frame ones, with some missing. This sample has roughly 150,000 clones; around 79% occur once, and the top ten carry approximately 5.7%. Sequencing used PBMCs. The receptors derive from a man aged 30 to 45 in good health and CMV-seropositive.

The chain joins TRBV5-1 to TRBJ2-2, with no clear D. The germline CDR1 and CDR2 sequences are SGHRS and YFSETQ. The length of the CDR3 is 12 residues. The V end was cut by 2 bases, the J end by 8 bases, with 7 bases between. The CDR3 DNA sequence: TGCGCCAGCAGCTTAGAGATGGGGGAGCTGTTTTTT. This gives the protein CASSLEMGELFF.

This clone was observed once. In nucleotides, the CDR3 is TGTGCCAGCTCACCGCCAGGGGCCGGGTACTACGAGCAGTACTTC. This encodes CASSPPGAGYYEQYF. The chain joins TRBV18 to TRBJ2-7; tentative D call: TRBD1 (6 bases). V lost 3 bases, J lost 3 bases, and 15 bases lay in between. This CDR3 spans 15 amino acids. The germline CDR1 and CDR2 sequences are KGHSH and LQKENI.

The chain couples TRBV27 to TRBJ2-2, with D perhaps TRBD1 (6 bases). Germline V gives CDR1 MNHEY, CDR2 SMNVEV (reference sequence). V lost 2 bases to trimming and J lost 2 bases, with 12 bases between them. CDR3 length: 16 amino acids. The CDR3 sequence: CASSLGNRVNTGELFF. CDR3 DNA: TGTGCCAGCAGTTTAGGGAACAGGGTAAACACCGGGGAGCTGTTTTTT.

The J gene is TRBJ1-5, the V gene TRBV30; tentatively, D is TRBD1 (6 bases). V was cut by 2 bases and J by 6 bases, with 8 bases left in between. The CDR3 contains 12 residues. The V gene's germline CDR1 is GTSNPN and CDR2 SVGIG (reference sequence). CDR3 DNA: TGTGCCTGGAGTTCAGGGGCTCAGCCCCAGCATTTT. It translates to CAWSSGAQPQHF.

This clone was picked up one time. The rearrangement links TRBV5-1 to TRBJ2-3; D unclear. V was cut by 4 bases and J by 1 base, with 4 bases left in between. CDR1 SGHRS and CDR2 YFSETQ come from the germline V gene. The CDR3 has 12 residues. CDR3 sequence reads: CASSPGTDTQYF. CDR3 in DNA: TGCGCCAGCAGCCCCGGCACAGATACGCAGTATTTT.

The gene calls are TRBV6-5 and TRBJ1-1; a weak D match, TRBD1 (5 bases). This CDR3 has 14 amino acids. V was pared by 6 bases and J by 1 base, with 12 bases between. Per germline, CDR1 MNHEY and CDR2 SVGAGI. The CDR3 nucleotides are TGTGCCAGCAGGGGGAACAGGCAGAACACTGAAGCTTTCTTT. Amino acids: CASRGNRQNTEAFF.

The genes are TRBV6-1 and TRBJ2-3; 7 bases line up with TRBD1. Germline V gene lookup returns CDR1 MNHNS and CDR2 SASEGT. V shed 5 bases and J 3 bases; nucleotides not matched to a gene: 5. The CDR3 loop spans 14 amino acids. Here the CDR3 reads CASSKQGQTDTQYF. The CDR3 bases are TGTGCCAGCAGTAAACAGGGGCAGACAGATACGCAGTATTTT.